This T cell receptor beta chain was found in a study of early stage breast cancer tumors. V was cut by 0 bases and J by 7 bases, with 10 bases left in between. Per germline, CDR1 LNHNV and CDR2 YYDKDF (reference sequence). The CDR3 has 13 amino acids. Clones were read by immunoSEQ multiplex PCR, and TCRdb kept only the in-frame ones, dropping some. The sample lists under 45,000 clones, over 65% occurring once. V is TRBV15 and J is TRBJ2-7; the D is unclear. The source of this sequence is a person aged 55 to 75 with breast cancer. Input material: blood. CDR3 in DNA: TGTGCCACCAGCAGAGATCCCACCGGTGAGCAGTACTTC. It encodes CATSRDPTGEQYF.